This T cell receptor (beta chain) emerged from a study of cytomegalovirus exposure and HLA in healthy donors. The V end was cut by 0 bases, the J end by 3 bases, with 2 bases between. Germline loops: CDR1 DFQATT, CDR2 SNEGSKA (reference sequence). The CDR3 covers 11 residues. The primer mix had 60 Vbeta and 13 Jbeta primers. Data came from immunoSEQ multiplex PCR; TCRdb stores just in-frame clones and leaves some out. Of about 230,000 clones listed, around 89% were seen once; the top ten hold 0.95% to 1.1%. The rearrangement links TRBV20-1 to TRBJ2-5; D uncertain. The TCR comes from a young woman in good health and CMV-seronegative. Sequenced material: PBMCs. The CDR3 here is CSARDKETQYF. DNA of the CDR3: TGCAGTGCTAGAGATAAAGAGACCCAGTACTTC.